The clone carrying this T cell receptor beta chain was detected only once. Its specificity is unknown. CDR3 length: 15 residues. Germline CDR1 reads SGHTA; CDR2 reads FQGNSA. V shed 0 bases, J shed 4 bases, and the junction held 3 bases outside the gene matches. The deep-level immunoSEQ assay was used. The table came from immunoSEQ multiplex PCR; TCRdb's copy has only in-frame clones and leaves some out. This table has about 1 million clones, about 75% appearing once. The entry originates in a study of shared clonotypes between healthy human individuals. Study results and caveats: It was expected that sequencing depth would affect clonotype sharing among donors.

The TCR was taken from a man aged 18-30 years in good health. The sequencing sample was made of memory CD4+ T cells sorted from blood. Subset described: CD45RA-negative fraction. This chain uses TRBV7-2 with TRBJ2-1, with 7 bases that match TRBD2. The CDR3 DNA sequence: TGTGCCAGCAGCTTAGCTCGGACTAGATACAATGAGCAGTTCTTC. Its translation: CASSLARTRYNEQFF.